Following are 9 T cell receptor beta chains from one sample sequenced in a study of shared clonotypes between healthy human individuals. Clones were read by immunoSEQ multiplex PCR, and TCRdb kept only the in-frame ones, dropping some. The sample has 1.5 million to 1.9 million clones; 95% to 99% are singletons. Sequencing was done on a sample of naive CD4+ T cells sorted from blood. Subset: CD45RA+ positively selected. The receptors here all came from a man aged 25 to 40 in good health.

In nucleotides, the CDR3 is TGTGCCAGCAGCCTAGTGAGGCGGGAGGGCCAAGTGGACAAAAACATTCAGTACTTC. The encoded protein is CASSLVRREGQVDKNIQYF. The chain employs TRBV7-9 and TRBJ2-4; 9 nucleotides align to TRBD2. Germline lookup yields CDR1 SEHNR and CDR2 FQNEAQ (reference sequence). Trimming at V came to 5 bases and at J to 3 bases, leaving 17 bases not matched to a gene. The CDR3 is made up of 19 amino acids.

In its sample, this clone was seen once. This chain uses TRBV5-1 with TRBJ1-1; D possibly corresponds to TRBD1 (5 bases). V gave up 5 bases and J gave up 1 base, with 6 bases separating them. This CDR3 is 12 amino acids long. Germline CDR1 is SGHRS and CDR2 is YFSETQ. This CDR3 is CASRQGNTEAFF. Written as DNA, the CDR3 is TGCGCCAGCAGGCAGGGGAACACTGAAGCTTTCTTT. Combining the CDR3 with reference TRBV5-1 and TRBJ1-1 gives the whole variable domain KAGVTQTPRYLIKTRGQQVTLSCSPISGHRSVSWYQQTPGQGLQFLFEYFSETQRNKGNFPGRFSGRQFSNSRSEMNVSTLELGDSALYLCASRQGNTEAFFGQGTRLTVV.

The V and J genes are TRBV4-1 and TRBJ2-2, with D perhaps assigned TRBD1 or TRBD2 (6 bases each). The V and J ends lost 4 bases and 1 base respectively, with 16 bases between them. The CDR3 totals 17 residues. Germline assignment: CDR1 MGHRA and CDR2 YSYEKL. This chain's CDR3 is CASSPGAGTGNTGELFF. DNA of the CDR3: TGCGCCAGCAGCCCGGGGGCCGGGACGGGGAACACCGGGGAGCTGTTTTTT.

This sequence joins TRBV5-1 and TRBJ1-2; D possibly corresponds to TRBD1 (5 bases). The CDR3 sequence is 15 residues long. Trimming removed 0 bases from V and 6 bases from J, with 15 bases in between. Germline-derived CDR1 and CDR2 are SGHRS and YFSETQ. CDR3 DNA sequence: TGCGCCAGCAGCTTGGCAGGGTCCCTGCTTGATGGCTACACCTTC. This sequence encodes CASSLAGSLLDGYTF.

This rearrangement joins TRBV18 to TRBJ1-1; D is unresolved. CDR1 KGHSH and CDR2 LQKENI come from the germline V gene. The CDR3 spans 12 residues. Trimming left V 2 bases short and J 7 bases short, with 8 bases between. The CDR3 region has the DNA TGTGCCAGCTCACCAATAACCTTTGAAGCTTTCTTT. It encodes CASSPITFEAFF.

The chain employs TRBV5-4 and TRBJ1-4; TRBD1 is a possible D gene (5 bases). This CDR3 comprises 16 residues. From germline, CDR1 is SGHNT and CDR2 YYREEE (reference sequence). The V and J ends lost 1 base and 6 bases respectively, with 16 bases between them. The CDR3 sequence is CASSLWGGADDEKLFF. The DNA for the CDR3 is TGTGCCAGCAGCTTGTGGGGGGGAGCAGACGATGAAAAACTGTTTTTT.

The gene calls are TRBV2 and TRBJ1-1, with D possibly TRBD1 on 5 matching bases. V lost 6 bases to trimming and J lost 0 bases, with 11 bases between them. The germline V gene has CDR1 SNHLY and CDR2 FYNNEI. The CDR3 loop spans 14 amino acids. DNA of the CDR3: TGTGCCAGCAGGGGGGTAGGGGTGAACACTGAAGCTTTCTTT. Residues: CASRGVGVNTEAFF.

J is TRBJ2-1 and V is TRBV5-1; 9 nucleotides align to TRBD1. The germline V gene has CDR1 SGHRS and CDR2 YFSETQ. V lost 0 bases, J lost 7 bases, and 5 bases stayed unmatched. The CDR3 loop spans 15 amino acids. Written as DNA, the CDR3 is TGCGCCAGCAGCTTGGGGACAGGGGCGGGGAATGAGCAGTTCTTC. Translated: CASSLGTGAGNEQFF. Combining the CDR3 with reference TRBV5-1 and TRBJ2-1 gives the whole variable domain KAGVTQTPRYLIKTRGQQVTLSCSPISGHRSVSWYQQTPGQGLQFLFEYFSETQRNKGNFPGRFSGRQFSNSRSEMNVSTLELGDSALYLCASSLGTGAGNEQFFGPGTRLTVL.

CDR3 loop: CASSRGPGTAGGSGNTIYF. Written as DNA, the CDR3 is TGTGCCAGCAGCCGGGGTCCCGGGACAGCGGGTGGCTCTGGAAACACCATATATTTT. This sequence joins TRBV7-6 and TRBJ1-3, with TRBD1 matching over 7 bases. The V and J ends lost 5 bases and 0 bases, in that order; junction bases with no gene match: 16. The germline V gene encodes CDR1 SGHVS and CDR2 FNYEAQ. The CDR3 is 19 amino acids. Together with reference TRBV7-6 and TRBJ1-3, the CDR3 gives the full variable domain: GAGVSQSPRYKVTKRGQDVALRCDPISGHVSLYWYRQALGQGPEFLTYFNYEAQQDKSGLPNDRFSAERPEGSISTLTIQRTEQRDSAMYRCASSRGPGTAGGSGNTIYFGEGSWLTVV.